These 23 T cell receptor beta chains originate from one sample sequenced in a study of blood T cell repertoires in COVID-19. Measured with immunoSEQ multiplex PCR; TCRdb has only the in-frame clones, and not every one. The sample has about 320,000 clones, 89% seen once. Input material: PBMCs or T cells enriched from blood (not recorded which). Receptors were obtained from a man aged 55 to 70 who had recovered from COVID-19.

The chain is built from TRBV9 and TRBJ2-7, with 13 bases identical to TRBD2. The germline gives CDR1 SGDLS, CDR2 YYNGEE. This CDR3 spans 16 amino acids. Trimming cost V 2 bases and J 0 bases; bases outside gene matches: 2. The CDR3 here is CASSVGLAGDSYEQYF. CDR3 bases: TGTGCCAGCAGCGTTGGACTAGCGGGAGACTCCTACGAGCAGTACTTC. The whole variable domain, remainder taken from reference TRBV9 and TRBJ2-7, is DSGVTQTPKHLITATGQRVTLRCSPRSGDLSVYWYQQSLDQGLQFLIQYYNGEERAKGNILERFSAQQFPDLHSELNLSSLELGDSALYFCASSVGLAGDSYEQYFGPGTRLTVT.

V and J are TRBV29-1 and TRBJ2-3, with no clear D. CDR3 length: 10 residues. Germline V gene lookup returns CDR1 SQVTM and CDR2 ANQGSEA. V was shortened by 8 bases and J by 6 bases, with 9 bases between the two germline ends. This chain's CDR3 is CSCWRDTQYF. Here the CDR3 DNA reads TGCAGCTGTTGGCGGGATACGCAGTATTTT.

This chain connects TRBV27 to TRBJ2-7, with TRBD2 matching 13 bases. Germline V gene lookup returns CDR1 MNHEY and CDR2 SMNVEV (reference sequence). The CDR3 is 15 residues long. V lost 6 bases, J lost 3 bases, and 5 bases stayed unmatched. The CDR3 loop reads CASSPTSGRGYEQYF. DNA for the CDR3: TGTGCCAGCAGCCCCACTAGCGGGAGGGGCTACGAGCAGTACTTC.

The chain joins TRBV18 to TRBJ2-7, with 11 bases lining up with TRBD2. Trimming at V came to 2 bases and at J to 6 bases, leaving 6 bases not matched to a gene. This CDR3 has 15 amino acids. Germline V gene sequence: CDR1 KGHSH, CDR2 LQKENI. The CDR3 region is CASSPASGRYGEQYF. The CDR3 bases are TGTGCCAGCTCACCAGCTAGCGGGAGGTACGGCGAGCAGTACTTC.

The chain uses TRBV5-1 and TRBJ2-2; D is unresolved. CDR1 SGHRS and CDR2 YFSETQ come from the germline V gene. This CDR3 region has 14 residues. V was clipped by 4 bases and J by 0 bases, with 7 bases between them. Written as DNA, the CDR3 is TGCGCCAGCAGCCCTTTAGCGAACACCGGGGAGCTGTTTTTT. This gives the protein CASSPLANTGELFF. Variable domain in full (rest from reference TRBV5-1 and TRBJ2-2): KAGVTQTPRYLIKTRGQQVTLSCSPISGHRSVSWYQQTPGQGLQFLFEYFSETQRNKGNFPGRFSGRQFSNSRSEMNVSTLELGDSALYLCASSPLANTGELFFGEGSRLTVL.

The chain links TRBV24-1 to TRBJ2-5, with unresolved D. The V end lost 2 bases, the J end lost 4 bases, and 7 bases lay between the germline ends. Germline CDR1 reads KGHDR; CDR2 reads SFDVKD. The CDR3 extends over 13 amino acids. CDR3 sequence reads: CATSDSRLETQYF. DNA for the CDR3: TGTGCCACCAGTGATTCTCGGTTAGAGACCCAGTACTTC.

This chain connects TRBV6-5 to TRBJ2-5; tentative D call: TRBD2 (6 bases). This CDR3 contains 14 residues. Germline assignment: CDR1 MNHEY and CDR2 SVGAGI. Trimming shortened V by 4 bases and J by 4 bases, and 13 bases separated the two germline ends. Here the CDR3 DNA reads TGTGCCAGCAGTTCCGGGAGTGGGGGAGAGACCCAGTACTTC. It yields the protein CASSSGSGGETQYF.

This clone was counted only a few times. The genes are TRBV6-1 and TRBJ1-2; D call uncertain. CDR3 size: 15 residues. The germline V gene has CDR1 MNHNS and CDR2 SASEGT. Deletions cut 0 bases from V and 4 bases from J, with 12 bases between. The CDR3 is CASSEALGRLYGYTF. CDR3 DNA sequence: TGTGCCAGCAGTGAAGCGCTCGGCAGGCTCTATGGCTACACCTTC.

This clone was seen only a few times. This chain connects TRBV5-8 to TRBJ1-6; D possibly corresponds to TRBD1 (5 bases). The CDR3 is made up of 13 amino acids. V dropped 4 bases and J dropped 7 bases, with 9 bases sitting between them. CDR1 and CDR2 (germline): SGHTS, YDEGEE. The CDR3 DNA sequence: TGTGCCAGCAGCGCTAGGGGAAATTCACCCCTCCACTTT. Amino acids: CASSARGNSPLHF.

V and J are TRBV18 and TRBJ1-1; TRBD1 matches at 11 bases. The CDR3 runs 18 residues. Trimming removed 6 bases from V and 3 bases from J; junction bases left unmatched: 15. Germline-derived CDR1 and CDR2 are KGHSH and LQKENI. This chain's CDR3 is CASSLLRDRGFSDTEAFF. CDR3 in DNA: TGTGCCAGCTCCCTGCTCCGGGACAGGGGGTTTAGCGACACTGAAGCTTTCTTT.

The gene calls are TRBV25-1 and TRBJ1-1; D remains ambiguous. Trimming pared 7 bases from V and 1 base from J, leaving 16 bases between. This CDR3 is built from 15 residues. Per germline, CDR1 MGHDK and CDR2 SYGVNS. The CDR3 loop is CASKSRRGPNTEAFF. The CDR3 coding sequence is TGTGCCAGCAAAAGCAGGCGGGGTCCGAACACTGAAGCTTTCTTT.

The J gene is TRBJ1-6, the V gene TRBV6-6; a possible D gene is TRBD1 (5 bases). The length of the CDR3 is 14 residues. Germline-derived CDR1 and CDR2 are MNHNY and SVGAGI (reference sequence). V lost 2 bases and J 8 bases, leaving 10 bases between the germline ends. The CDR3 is CASSYGQGDSPLHF. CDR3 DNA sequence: TGTGCCAGCAGTTACGGGCAGGGCGATTCACCCCTCCACTTT.

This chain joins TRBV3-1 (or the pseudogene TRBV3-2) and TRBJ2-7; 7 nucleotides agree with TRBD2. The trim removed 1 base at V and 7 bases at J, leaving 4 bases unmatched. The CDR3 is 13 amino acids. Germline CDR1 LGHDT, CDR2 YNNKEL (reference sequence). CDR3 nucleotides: TGTGCCAGCAGCCAAGTGGCGGGAGTTGAGCAGTACTTC. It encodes CASSQVAGVEQYF.

Here the CDR3 reads CASSEPGFNNEQFF. The DNA of the CDR3 is TGTGCCAGCAGTGAACCCGGGTTCAACAATGAGCAGTTCTTC. The chain uses TRBV25-1 and TRBJ2-1, with D uncertain. V was pared by 2 bases and J by 5 bases, with 10 bases between. The CDR3 length is 14 residues. CDR1 MGHDK and CDR2 SYGVNS come from the germline V gene.

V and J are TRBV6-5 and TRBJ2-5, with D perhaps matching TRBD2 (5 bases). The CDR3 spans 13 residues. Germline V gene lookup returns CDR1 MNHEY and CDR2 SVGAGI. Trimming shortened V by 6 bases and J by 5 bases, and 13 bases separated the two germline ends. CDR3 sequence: CASRAGLLETQYF. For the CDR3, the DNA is TGTGCCAGCAGGGCGGGCTTACTGGAGACCCAGTACTTC.

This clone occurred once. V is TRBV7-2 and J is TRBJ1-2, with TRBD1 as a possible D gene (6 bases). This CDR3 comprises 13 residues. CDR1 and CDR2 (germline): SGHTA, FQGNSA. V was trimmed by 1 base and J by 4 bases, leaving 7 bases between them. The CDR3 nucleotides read TGTGCCAGCAGCTTAGGCAGGGGCTATGGCTACACCTTC. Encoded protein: CASSLGRGYGYTF.

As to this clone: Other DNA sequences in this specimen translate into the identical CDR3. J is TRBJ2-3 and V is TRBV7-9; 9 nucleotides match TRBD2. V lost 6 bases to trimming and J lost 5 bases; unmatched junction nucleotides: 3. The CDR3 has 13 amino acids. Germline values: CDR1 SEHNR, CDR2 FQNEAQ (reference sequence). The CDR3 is CASSLLAGDTQYF. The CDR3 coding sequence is TGTGCCAGCAGTTTACTAGCGGGAGATACGCAGTATTTT.

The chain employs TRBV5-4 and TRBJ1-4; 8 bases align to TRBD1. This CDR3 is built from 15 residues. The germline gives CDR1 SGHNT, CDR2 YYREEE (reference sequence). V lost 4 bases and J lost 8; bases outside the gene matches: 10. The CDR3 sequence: CASSPGQGEIEKLFF. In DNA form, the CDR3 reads TGTGCCAGCAGCCCCGGACAGGGCGAAATAGAAAAACTGTTTTTT.

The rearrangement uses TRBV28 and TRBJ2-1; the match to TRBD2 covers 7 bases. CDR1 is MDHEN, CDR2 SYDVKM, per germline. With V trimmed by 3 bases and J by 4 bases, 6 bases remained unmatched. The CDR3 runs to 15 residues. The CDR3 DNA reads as TGTGCCAGCAGTTTTGGTGTTAGCGGGTACAATGAGCAGTTCTTC. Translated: CASSFGVSGYNEQFF.

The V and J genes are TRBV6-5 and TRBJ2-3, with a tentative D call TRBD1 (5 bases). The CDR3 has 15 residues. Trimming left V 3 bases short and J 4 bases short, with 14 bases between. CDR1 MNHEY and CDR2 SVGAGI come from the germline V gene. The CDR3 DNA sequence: TGTGCCAGCAGTTATTGGGGCGGCCCTCCAGATACGCAGTATTTT. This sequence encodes CASSYWGGPPDTQYF.

CDR3 nucleotide sequence: TGTGCCAGCAGCTTGAGGTGGGGGCAGGGCTCCTACGAGCAGTACTTC. Translation gives CASSLRWGQGSYEQYF. This chain joins TRBV5-5 and TRBJ2-7; TRBD1 is a possible D gene (6 bases). Trimming pared 1 base from V and 0 bases from J, leaving 14 bases between. Germline V CDR1 and CDR2: SGHKS, YYEKEE (reference sequence). The CDR3 is 16 amino acids.

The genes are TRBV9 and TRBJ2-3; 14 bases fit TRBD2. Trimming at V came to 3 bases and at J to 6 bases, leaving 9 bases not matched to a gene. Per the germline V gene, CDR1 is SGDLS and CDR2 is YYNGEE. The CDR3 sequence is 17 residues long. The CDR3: CASSARLAGGPRDTQYF. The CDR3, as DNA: TGTGCCAGCAGCGCGCGACTAGCGGGAGGGCCGCGGGATACGCAGTATTTT.

The CDR3 loop reads CATSDPRTVLETQYF. In DNA, the CDR3 is TGTGCCACCAGTGACCCTCGGACAGTCTTGGAGACCCAGTACTTC. This chain uses TRBV24-1 with TRBJ2-5, with D perhaps matching TRBD1 (6 bases). Germline V CDR1 and CDR2: KGHDR, SFDVKD. There are 15 residues in the CDR3. V gave up 4 bases and J gave up 5 bases, with 16 bases separating them.